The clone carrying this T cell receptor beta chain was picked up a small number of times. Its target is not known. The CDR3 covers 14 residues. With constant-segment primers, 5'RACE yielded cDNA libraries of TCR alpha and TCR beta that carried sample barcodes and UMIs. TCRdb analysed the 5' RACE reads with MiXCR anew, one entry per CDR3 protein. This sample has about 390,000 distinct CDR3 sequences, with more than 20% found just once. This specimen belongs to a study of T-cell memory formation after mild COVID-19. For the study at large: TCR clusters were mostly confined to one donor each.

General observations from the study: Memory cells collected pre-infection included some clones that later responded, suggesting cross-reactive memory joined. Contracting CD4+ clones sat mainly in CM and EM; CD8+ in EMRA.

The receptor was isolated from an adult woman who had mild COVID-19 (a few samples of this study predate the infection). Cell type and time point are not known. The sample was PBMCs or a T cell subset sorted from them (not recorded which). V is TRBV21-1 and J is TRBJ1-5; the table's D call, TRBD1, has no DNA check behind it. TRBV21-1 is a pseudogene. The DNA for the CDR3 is TGTGCCAGCAGCAGAGGGACAGCCAATCAGCCCCAGCATTTT. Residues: CASSRGTANQPQHF.